This TCR beta chain was identified in a study of CD8 T cells in ankylosing spondylitis. In the case of this clonotype: Its target is unknown.

The CDR3 runs 16 residues. Per germline, CDR1 MDHEN and CDR2 SYDVKM. With V trimmed by 5 bases and J by 4 bases, 8 bases remained unmatched. Libraries for TCR beta were made by quantitative 5'-RACE with molecular barcodes. TCRdb fed the 5' RACE reads into MiXCR, producing one record per CDR3 protein. The table records more than 500,000 distinct CDR3 sequences, about 5.2% of them present only once. General study points: Ankylosing spondylitis blood seemed to carry a telltale TCR beta motif made of roughly eight highly homologous variants.

Source material: blood, either unsorted or a sorted T cell fraction (not recorded which). This sequence was found in a male donor with ankylosing spondylitis. The V call is TRBV28, the J call TRBJ2-1, with TRBD2 identical over 10 bases. CDR3 loop: CASSPPSGRRYNEQFF. In nucleotides, the CDR3 is TGTGCCAGCAGTCCCCCTAGCGGGAGAAGGTACAATGAGCAGTTCTTC. The complete variable domain, with remaining parts taken from reference TRBV28 and TRBJ2-1, reads DVKVTQSSRYLVKRTGEKVFLECVQDMDHENMFWYRQDPGLGLRLIYFSYDVKMKEKGDIPEGYSVSREKKERFSLILESASTNQTSMYLCASSPPSGRRYNEQFFGPGTRLTVL.